Listed below are T cell receptor beta chains from one sample, sequenced in a study of identical twins. TCRdb called the 5' RACE reads again in MiXCR, with one record for every CDR3 protein. This table has over 600,000 distinct CDR3 sequences, about 20% appearing once. The sample was also reused in another study, on T cells expressing NK-cell markers.

The sequenced sample was PBMCs. These receptors originate from a woman aged 18-29 years in good health. CDR3s include the opening cysteine and the closing phenylalanine or tryptophan. D genes are given only for firm matches. A row's size may be missing; if present it is once, few, many or a size class.

abundance: many
j_gene: TRBJ2-7
v_gene: TRBV18
d_gene: NA
CDR3aa: CASSPSLTGVSYEQYF
CDR3nt: TGTGCCAGCTCACCCTCATTGACAGGAGTCTCCTACGAGCAGTACTTC

abundance: few
j_gene: TRBJ2-3
v_gene: TRBV9
d_gene: NA
CDR3aa: CASNVDSTDTQYF
CDR3nt: TGTGCCAGCAACGTTGACTCCACAGATACGCAGTATTTT

abundance: NA
j_gene: TRBJ1-1
v_gene: TRBV12-3/TRBV12-4
d_gene: TRBD1
CDR3aa: CASSFGGPGQGF
CDR3nt: TGTGCCAGCAGTTTTGGCGGGCCCGGACAGGGCTTT

abundance: NA
j_gene: TRBJ2-5
v_gene: TRBV12-3/TRBV12-4
d_gene: TRBD1
CDR3aa: CASSRGTGGEEETQYF
CDR3nt: TGTGCCAGCAGCCGAGGGACAGGGGGAGAGGAAGAGACCCAGTACTTC

abundance: NA
j_gene: TRBJ1-1
v_gene: TRBV4-3
d_gene: NA
CDR3aa: CASSQLPTANTEAFF
CDR3nt: TGCGCCAGCAGCCAACTCCCGACAGCCAACACTGAAGCTTTCTTT

abundance: few
j_gene: TRBJ2-3
v_gene: TRBV6-2/TRBV6-3
d_gene: NA
CDR3aa: CASSERGPMQYF
CDR3nt: TGTGCCAGCAGCGAACGCGGTCCCATGCAGTATTTT

abundance: few
j_gene: TRBJ2-7
v_gene: TRBV6-5
d_gene: NA
CDR3aa: CASSYSIPHGDGPSYEQYF
CDR3nt: TGTGCCAGCAGTTACTCGATCCCCCACGGAGACGGACCATCCTACGAGCAGTACTTC

abundance: NA
j_gene: TRBJ2-1
v_gene: TRBV5-1
d_gene: NA
CDR3aa: CASRRVLGGDNEQFF
CDR3nt: TGCGCCAGCAGACGAGTACTCGGCGGTGACAATGAGCAGTTCTTC

abundance: NA
j_gene: TRBJ2-3
v_gene: TRBV18
d_gene: TRBD2
CDR3aa: CASSPGLGGDTQYF
CDR3nt: TGTGCCAGCTCTCCGGGACTAGGGGGAGATACGCAGTATTTT

abundance: NA
j_gene: TRBJ1-5
v_gene: TRBV6-5
d_gene: NA
CDR3aa: CASSSRGANQPQHF
CDR3nt: TGTGCCAGCAGTTCCAGGGGAGCCAATCAGCCCCAGCATTTT

abundance: few
j_gene: TRBJ1-4
v_gene: TRBV12-3/TRBV12-4
d_gene: TRBD1
CDR3aa: CASSLGQATNEKLFF
CDR3nt: TGTGCCAGCAGTCTAGGACAGGCAACTAATGAAAAACTGTTTTTT

abundance: many
j_gene: TRBJ2-3
v_gene: TRBV7-2
d_gene: NA
CDR3aa: CASSLPGLLDTQYF
CDR3nt: TGTGCCAGCAGCTTACCCGGGCTTCTGGATACGCAGTATTTT

abundance: few
j_gene: TRBJ2-7
v_gene: TRBV20-1
d_gene: TRBD2
CDR3aa: CSARELLAGSREQYF
CDR3nt: TGCAGTGCTAGAGAGCTGCTAGCGGGAAGTAGAGAGCAGTACTTC

abundance: few
j_gene: TRBJ1-2
v_gene: TRBV5-6
d_gene: NA
CDR3aa: CASRRHVYGYTF
CDR3nt: TGTGCCAGCAGGCGGCACGTCTATGGCTACACCTTC

abundance: many
j_gene: TRBJ1-5
v_gene: TRBV12-3/TRBV12-4
d_gene: NA
CDR3aa: CASSYTGYSNQPQHF
CDR3nt: TGTGCCAGCAGCTATACAGGGTATAGCAATCAGCCCCAGCATTTT

abundance: NA
j_gene: TRBJ2-7
v_gene: TRBV5-1
d_gene: TRBD2
CDR3aa: CASSLGGSGGSYEQYF
CDR3nt: TGCGCCAGCAGCTTAGGCGGATCGGGAGGGTCCTACGAGCAGTACTTC

abundance: few
j_gene: TRBJ1-1
v_gene: TRBV29-1
d_gene: NA
CDR3aa: CSVEPGVGNTEAFF
CDR3nt: TGCAGCGTTGAACCGGGGGTGGGGAACACTGAAGCTTTCTTT

abundance: NA
j_gene: TRBJ2-7
v_gene: TRBV6-2/TRBV6-3
d_gene: NA
CDR3aa: CASSYSTRASEQYF
CDR3nt: TGTGCCAGCAGTTACTCGACCAGGGCTAGTGAGCAGTACTTC

abundance: NA
j_gene: TRBJ2-7
v_gene: TRBV3-1
d_gene: NA
CDR3aa: CASSQTQALVRQYF
CDR3nt: TGTGCCAGCAGCCAGACGCAGGCCCTGGTAAGGCAGTACTTC

abundance: NA
j_gene: TRBJ2-2
v_gene: TRBV30
d_gene: TRBD2
CDR3aa: CAWSVLAENTGELFF
CDR3nt: TGTGCCTGGAGTGTACTAGCGGAGAACACCGGGGAGCTGTTTTTT

abundance: NA
j_gene: TRBJ2-4
v_gene: TRBV15
d_gene: TRBD1
CDR3aa: CATSRDKVRQGVNIQYF
CDR3nt: TGTGCCACCAGCAGAGATAAAGTACGACAGGGTGTAAACATTCAGTACTTC

abundance: few
j_gene: TRBJ1-5
v_gene: TRBV12-3/TRBV12-4
d_gene: NA
CDR3aa: CASRPDRFNQPQHF
CDR3nt: TGTGCCAGCAGGCCCGACAGGTTCAATCAGCCCCAGCATTTT

abundance: few
j_gene: TRBJ2-3
v_gene: TRBV5-1
d_gene: TRBD2
CDR3aa: CASSWGGGTDTQYF
CDR3nt: TGCGCCAGCAGTTGGGGGGGAGGAACAGATACGCAGTATTTT

abundance: NA
j_gene: TRBJ2-7
v_gene: TRBV5-6
d_gene: NA
CDR3aa: CASSLQGTPEQYF
CDR3nt: TGTGCCAGCAGCTTACAGGGTACCCCCGAGCAGTACTTC